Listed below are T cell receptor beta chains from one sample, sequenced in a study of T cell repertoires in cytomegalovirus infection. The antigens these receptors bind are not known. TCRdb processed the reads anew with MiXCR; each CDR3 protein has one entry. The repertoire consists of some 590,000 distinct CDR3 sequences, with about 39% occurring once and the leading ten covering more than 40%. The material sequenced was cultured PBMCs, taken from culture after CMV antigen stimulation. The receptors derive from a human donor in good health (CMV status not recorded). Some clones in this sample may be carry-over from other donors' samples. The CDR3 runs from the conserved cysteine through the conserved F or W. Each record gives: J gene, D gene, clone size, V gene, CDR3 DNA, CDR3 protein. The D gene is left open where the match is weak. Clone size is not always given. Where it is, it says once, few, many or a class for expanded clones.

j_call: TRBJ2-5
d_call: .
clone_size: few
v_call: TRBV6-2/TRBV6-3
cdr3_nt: TGTGCCAGCAGGGGCCTAGATCTTCCGGAGACCCAGTACTTC
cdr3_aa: CASRGLDLPETQYF

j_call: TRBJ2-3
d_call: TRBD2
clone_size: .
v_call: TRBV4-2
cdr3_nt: TGTGCCAGCAGGCGATCACCCCTAGCGGGGAGCACAGATACGCAGTATTTT
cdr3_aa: CASRRSPLAGSTDTQYF

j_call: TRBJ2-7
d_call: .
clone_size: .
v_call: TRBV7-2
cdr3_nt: TGTGCCAGCAGGGGGAGCAGCTCCTACGAGCAGTACTTC
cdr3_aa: CASRGSSSYEQYF

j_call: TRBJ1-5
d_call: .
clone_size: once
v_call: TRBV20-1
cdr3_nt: TGCAGTGCTAGAGAGGAGGTTGGGGCCTATAGCAATCAGCCCCAGCATTTT
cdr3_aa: CSAREEVGAYSNQPQHF

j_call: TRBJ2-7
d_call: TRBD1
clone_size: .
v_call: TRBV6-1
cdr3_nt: TGTGCCAGCAGGCCAGGGGGCGCGGGTAGCGTACCCTACGAGCAGTACTTC
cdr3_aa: CASRPGGAGSVPYEQYF

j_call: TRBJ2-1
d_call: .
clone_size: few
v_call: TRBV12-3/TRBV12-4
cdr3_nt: TGTGCCAGCAGTTTGGTTATCGTGGGGGGTGAGCAGTTCTTC
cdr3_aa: CASSLVIVGGEQFF

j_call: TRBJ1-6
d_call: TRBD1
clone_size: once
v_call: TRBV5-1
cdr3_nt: TGCGCCAGCAGCGATGACAGGGTTGATACTTCACCCCTCCACTTT
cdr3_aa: CASSDDRVDTSPLHF

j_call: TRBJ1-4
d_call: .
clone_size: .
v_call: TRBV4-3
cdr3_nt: TGCGCCAGCAGCCGCCCGGGGGAAGGTGAAAAACTGTTTTTT
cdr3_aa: CASSRPGEGEKLFF

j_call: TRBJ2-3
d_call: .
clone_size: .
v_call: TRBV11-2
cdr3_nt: TGTGCCAGCAGCTTTAAACCAGATACGCAGTATTTT
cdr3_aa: CASSFKPDTQYF

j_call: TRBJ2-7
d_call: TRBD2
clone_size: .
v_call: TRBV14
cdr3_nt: TGTGCCAGCAGCCAGTCTAGCGGGAGTGTGTACGAGCAGTACTTC
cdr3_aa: CASSQSSGSVYEQYF

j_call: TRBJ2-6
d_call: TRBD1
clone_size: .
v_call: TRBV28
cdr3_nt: TGTGCCAGCAGTTTGCCAGGGGGCAATGGGGCCAACGTCCTGACTTTC
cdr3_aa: CASSLPGGNGANVLTF

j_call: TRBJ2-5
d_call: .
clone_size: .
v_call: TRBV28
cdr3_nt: TGTGCCAGCAGTTTCAGACGGAAACAAGAGACCCAGTACTTC
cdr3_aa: CASSFRRKQETQYF

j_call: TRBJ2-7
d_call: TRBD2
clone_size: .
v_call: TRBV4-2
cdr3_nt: TGTGCCAGCAGCCAAGAATCGGGGGGAATAGTGGCATACGAGCAGTACTTC
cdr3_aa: CASSQESGGIVAYEQYF

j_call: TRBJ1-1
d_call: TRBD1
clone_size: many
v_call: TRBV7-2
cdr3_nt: TGTGCCAGCAGCCCAAGGAGTTGGACAGGGGACCTGAACACTGAAGCTTTCTTT
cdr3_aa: CASSPRSWTGDLNTEAFF

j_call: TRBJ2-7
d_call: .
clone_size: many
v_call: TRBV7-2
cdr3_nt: TGTGCCAGCAGCTTAGGATCGGGTGACATTTACGAGCAGTACTTC
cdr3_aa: CASSLGSGDIYEQYF

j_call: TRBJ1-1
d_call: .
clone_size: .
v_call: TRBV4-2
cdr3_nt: TGTGCCAGCAGCCGGGTAGGCCCCGGGGACACTGAAGCTTTCTTT
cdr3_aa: CASSRVGPGDTEAFF

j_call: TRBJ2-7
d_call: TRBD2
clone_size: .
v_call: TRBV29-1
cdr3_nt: TGCAGCGTCGGGCGGGGGGTGTCCGAGCAGTACTTC
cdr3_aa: CSVGRGVSEQYF

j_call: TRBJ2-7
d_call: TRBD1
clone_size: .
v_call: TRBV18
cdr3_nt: TGTGCCAGCTCACCGGGACAGATGTACGAGCAGTACTTC
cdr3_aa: CASSPGQMYEQYF

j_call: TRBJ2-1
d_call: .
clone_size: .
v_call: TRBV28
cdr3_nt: TGTGCCAGCAGTGGCGGTGAGGGCTACAATGAGCAGTTCTTC
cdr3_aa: CASSGGEGYNEQFF

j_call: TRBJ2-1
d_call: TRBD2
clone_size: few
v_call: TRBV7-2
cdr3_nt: TGTGCCAGCAGCTTAGAATGGAGGACTAGCGGGCCCCATGAGCAGTTCTTC
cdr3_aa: CASSLEWRTSGPHEQFF

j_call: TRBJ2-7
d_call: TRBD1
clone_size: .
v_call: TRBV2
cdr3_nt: TGTGCCACCAAGACAGGGATCAACGAGCAGTACTTC
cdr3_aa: CATKTGINEQYF

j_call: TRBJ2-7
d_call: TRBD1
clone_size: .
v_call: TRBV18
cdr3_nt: TGTGCCAGCTCACCCCTTCAGGGGGCAAATTACGAGCAGTACTTC
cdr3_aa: CASSPLQGANYEQYF

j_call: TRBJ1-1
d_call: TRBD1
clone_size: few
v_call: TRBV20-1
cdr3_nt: TGTAGGGGACAGATGAACACTGAAGCTTTCTTT
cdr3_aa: CRGQMNTEAFF

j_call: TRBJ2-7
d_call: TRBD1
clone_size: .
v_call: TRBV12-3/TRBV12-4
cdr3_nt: TGTGCCAGCAGGGCGGGACAGGGGCCCGACGAGCAGTACTTC
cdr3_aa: CASRAGQGPDEQYF

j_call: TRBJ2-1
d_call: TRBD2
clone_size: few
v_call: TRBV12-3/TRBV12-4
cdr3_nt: TGTGCCAGCAGTCCTAGCGGGAGGGTTTATCATGAGCAGTTCTTC
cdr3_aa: CASSPSGRVYHEQFF

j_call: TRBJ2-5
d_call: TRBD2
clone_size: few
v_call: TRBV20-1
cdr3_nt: TGCAGTGCTAAAAGGACTAGCGATACAGAGACCCAGTACTTC
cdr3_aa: CSAKRTSDTETQYF

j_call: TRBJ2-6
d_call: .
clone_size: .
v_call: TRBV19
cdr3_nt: TGTGCCAGTACATGGGGGGCCAGGGTCTCTGGGGCCAACGTCCTGACTTTC
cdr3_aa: CASTWGARVSGANVLTF

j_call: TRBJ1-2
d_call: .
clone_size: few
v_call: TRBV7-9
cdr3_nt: TGTGCCAGCAGCTTGCCCGGAATTCGGTATGGCTACACCTTC
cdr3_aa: CASSLPGIRYGYTF

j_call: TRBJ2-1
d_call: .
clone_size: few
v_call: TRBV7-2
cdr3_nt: TGTGCCAGCAGCTCCAGAGGAGGGATCGCGTTCTTC
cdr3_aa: CASSSRGGIAFF

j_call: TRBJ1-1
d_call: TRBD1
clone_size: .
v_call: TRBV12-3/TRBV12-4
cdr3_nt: TGTGCCAGCAGGATGACAGGGGGCAAGTATGAAGCTTTCTTT
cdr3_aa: CASRMTGGKYEAFF

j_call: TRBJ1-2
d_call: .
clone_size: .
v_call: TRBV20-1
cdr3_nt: TGCAGTGCTCGGGACGGACTAGGCTATGGCTACACCTTC
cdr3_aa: CSARDGLGYGYTF

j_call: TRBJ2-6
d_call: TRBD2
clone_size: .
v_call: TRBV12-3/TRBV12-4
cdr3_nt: TGTGCCAGCAGCCCCCCCGGGGGGACCGACGTCCTGACTTTC
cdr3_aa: CASSPPGGTDVLTF

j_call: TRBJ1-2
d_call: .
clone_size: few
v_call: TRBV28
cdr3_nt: TGTGCCAGCAGCAACCCCCCCGGGGCGACGGGTAACTATGGCTACACCTTC
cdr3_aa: CASSNPPGATGNYGYTF

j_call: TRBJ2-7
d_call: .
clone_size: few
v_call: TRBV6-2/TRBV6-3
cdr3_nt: TGTGCCAGCAGTTACGGAGACTATTTCGACGAGCAGTACTTC
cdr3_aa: CASSYGDYFDEQYF

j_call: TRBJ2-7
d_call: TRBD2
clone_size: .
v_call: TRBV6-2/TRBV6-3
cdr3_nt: TGTGCCAGCAGTCTAGCGGGGTTCAACGAGCAGTACTTC
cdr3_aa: CASSLAGFNEQYF

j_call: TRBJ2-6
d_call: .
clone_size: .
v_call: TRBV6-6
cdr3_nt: TGTGCCAGCAGTCCTGGGGGACCGAGGGCCAACGTCCTGACTTTC
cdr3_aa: CASSPGGPRANVLTF

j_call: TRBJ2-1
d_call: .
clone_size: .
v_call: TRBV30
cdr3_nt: TGTGCCTGTACTAGTGGCTACAATGAGCAGTTCTTC
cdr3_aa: CACTSGYNEQFF

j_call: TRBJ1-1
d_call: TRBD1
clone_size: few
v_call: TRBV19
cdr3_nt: TGTGCCAGTAGTTCGGACAGGGTGTTAAAAGGCACTGAAGCTTTCTTT
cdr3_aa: CASSSDRVLKGTEAFF

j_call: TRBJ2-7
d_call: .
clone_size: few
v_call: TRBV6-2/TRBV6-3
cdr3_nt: TGTGCCAGCAGTTACTCGGACCCGCTGGGGGAGCAGTACTTC
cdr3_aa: CASSYSDPLGEQYF

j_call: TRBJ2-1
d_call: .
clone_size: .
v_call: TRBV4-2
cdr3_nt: TGTGCCAGCAGCCAAGAGGAAGGCTACTCCTACAATGAGCAGTTCTTC
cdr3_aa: CASSQEEGYSYNEQFF

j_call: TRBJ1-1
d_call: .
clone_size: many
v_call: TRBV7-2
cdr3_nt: TGTGCCAGCAGCTTTGGCGGGGAACCGAACACTGAAGCTTTCTTT
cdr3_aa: CASSFGGEPNTEAFF

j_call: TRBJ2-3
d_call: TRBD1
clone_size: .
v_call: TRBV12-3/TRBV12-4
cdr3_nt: TGTGCCAGCAGTGGGACAGGAATCACAGATACGCAGTATTTT
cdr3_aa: CASSGTGITDTQYF